One sample yielded the 31 T cell receptor beta chains listed below, sequenced in a study of T cell responses to AZD1222 COVID-19 vaccine. Repertoires were generated with immunoSEQ multiplex PCR, while TCRdb's copy carries only in-frame clones and drops some. The table records more than 90,000 clones, around 83% of them present only once. Sample: peripheral blood, taken 28 days after the second AZD1222 dose. The receptor set was obtained from an adult who received the AZD1222 COVID-19 vaccine.

The chain couples TRBV5-1 to TRBJ2-7, with 10 bases matching TRBD1. V shed 3 bases, J shed 4 bases, and the junction held 7 bases outside the gene matches. This CDR3 spans 15 amino acids. Germline V CDR1 and CDR2: SGHRS, YFSETQ. The CDR3 DNA reads as TGCGCCAGCAGCTCCCAGACAGGGGGCGGGTACGAGCAGTACTTC. Protein product: CASSSQTGGGYEQYF.

The V call is TRBV5-1, the J call TRBJ1-2; D is perhaps TRBD1 (5 bases). Germline lookup yields CDR1 SGHRS and CDR2 YFSETQ. This CDR3 has 13 residues. Between the trimmed V and J ends, which lost 1 base and 8 bases, there was a span of 12 bases. This CDR3 reads CASSLREGSGYTF. The DNA of the CDR3 is TGCGCCAGCAGCTTGAGAGAGGGGAGCGGCTACACCTTC.

V gene TRBV3-1 (or the pseudogene TRBV3-2) combines with J gene TRBJ1-5; no firm D call. The CDR3 spans 13 residues. The V end lost 0 bases, the J end lost 6 bases, and 6 bases lay between the germline ends. Germline V gene data show CDR1 as LGHDT and CDR2 as YNNKEL (reference sequence). CDR3 bases: TGTGCCAGCAGCCAAGATCGAAGTCAGCCCCAGCATTTT. Amino acid sequence: CASSQDRSQPQHF.

The chain is built from TRBV30 and TRBJ1-4; D is ambiguous. The germline gives CDR1 GTSNPN, CDR2 SVGIG (reference sequence). V dropped 2 bases and J dropped 8 bases, with 12 bases sitting between them. There are 13 residues in the CDR3. The CDR3 loop is CAWSNGRGEKLFF. The DNA of the CDR3 is TGTGCCTGGAGTAACGGGAGAGGGGAAAAACTGTTTTTT.

This clone was recorded a few times. The V call is TRBV7-9, the J call TRBJ1-1; 9 bases fit TRBD1. Germline CDR1 SEHNR, CDR2 FQNEAQ (reference sequence). CDR3 length: 14 residues. J gave up 8 bases and V 2 bases, and 6 bases lay outside the gene matches. Here the CDR3 reads CASSLIRGQGEAFF. The DNA for the CDR3 is TGTGCCAGCAGCTTAATCCGTGGACAGGGGGAAGCTTTCTTT.

The J gene is TRBJ1-2, the V gene TRBV27, with D perhaps matching TRBD1 (6 bases). The V gene's germline CDR1 is MNHEY and CDR2 SMNVEV (reference sequence). The CDR3 is 18 residues long. Trimming removed 2 bases at V and 4 bases at J, with 23 bases between. The CDR3 spells CASSLTLPRGYGVYGYTF. DNA for the CDR3: TGTGCCAGCAGTTTAACCCTACCTAGGGGGTATGGGGTCTATGGCTACACCTTC.

The CDR3 region has the DNA TGTGCCAGCAGCGTAGGTGGGACAGGGGATTCACCCCTCCACTTT. This encodes CASSVGGTGDSPLHF. The gene calls are TRBV9 and TRBJ1-6, with TRBD1 matching over 10 bases. The V gene's germline CDR1 is SGDLS and CDR2 YYNGEE. V trimming: 0 bases; J trimming: 8 bases; junction bases outside the gene matches: 2. There are 15 residues in the CDR3. The variable domain in full, completed from reference TRBV9 and TRBJ1-6, reads DSGVTQTPKHLITATGQRVTLRCSPRSGDLSVYWYQQSLDQGLQFLIQYYNGEERAKGNILERFSAQQFPDLHSELNLSSLELGDSALYFCASSVGGTGDSPLHFGNGTRLTVT.

The sample holds a few counts of this clone. This chain links TRBV4-3 with TRBJ2-3; D is unclear. Germline CDR1 and CDR2: LGHNA and YSLEER. V lost 0 bases to trimming and J lost 4 bases, with 8 bases between them. This CDR3 has 14 amino acids. CDR3 in DNA: TGCGCCAGCAGCCAAGATTCAGCTGCAGATACGCAGTATTTT. It codes for CASSQDSAADTQYF.

The genes are TRBV4-1 and TRBJ2-7; 8 nucleotides match TRBD2. The V and J ends lost 3 bases and 4 bases, in that order; junction bases with no gene match: 2. Germline V gene sequence: CDR1 MGHRA, CDR2 YSYEKL. This CDR3 comprises 13 residues. In nucleotides, the CDR3 is TGCGCCAGCAGCCAGACTAGCGAGTACGAGCAGTACTTC. Translated: CASSQTSEYEQYF.

The chain uses TRBV10-2 and TRBJ2-7; 10 bases are shared with TRBD2. Germline V gene lookup returns CDR1 WSHSY and CDR2 SAAADI. The CDR3 is 15 residues long. Trimming removed 7 bases from V and 5 bases from J; junction bases left unmatched: 11. The CDR3 loop reads CASTATSGMFHEQYF. CDR3 in DNA: TGCGCCAGCACCGCAACTAGCGGGATGTTTCACGAGCAGTACTTC.

The chain has TRBV18 and TRBJ1-5; possible D gene TRBD1, 5 bases. CDR1 KGHSH and CDR2 LQKENI come from the germline V gene. This CDR3 has 16 amino acids. The V gene lost 3 bases and the J gene lost 3 bases, with 15 bases spanning the gap. CDR3 region: CASSPVGTYDNQPQHF. The CDR3 region has the DNA TGTGCCAGCTCACCGGTGGGGACCTATGACAATCAGCCCCAGCATTTT.

This clone was seen once. J is TRBJ1-5 and V is TRBV6-5, with unresolved D. V was clipped by 4 bases and J by 9 bases, with 13 bases between them. Germline V gene lookup returns CDR1 MNHEY and CDR2 SVGAGI. This CDR3 is 13 amino acids long. The CDR3 nucleotides are TGTGCCAGCAGTTGGGAAAAGGTAGGGCCCCAGCATTTT. It codes for CASSWEKVGPQHF.

The chain joins TRBV27 to TRBJ1-1; D not resolved. The CDR3 totals 14 residues. In germline, CDR1 is MNHEY, CDR2 SMNVEV (reference sequence). With 7 bases removed from V and 0 bases from J, the gap between germline ends came to 12 bases. CDR3 nucleotides: TGTGCCAGCAACCGGCCGGGCATGAACACTGAAGCTTTCTTT. Amino acids: CASNRPGMNTEAFF.

This clone was detected only once. V usage is TRBV28 and J usage is TRBJ2-3; no clear D. The V end was cut by 3 bases, the J end by 2 bases, with 12 bases between. Germline V gene sequence: CDR1 MDHEN, CDR2 SYDVKM. CDR3 size: 15 residues. As DNA, the CDR3 is TGTGCCAGCAGTTTTAAAGGGATAATCACAGATACGCAGTATTTT. Its protein is CASSFKGIITDTQYF.

This clone was seen only a few times. This chain uses TRBV6-2 or TRBV6-3 with TRBJ2-1; D may be TRBD1 (6 bases). Germline CDR1 reads MNHEY; CDR2 reads SVGEGT. The CDR3 is 18 amino acids. Trimming shortened V by 2 bases and J by 2 bases, and 19 bases separated the two germline ends. The chain's CDR3 is CASSYRRTVPGTYNEQFF. The CDR3 DNA reads as TGTGCCAGCAGTTACAGACGGACAGTACCTGGGACCTACAATGAGCAGTTCTTC.

J is TRBJ2-7 and V is TRBV11-2; 8 nucleotides match TRBD1. From germline, CDR1 is SGHAT and CDR2 FQNNGV. With V trimmed by 5 bases and J by 2 bases, 8 bases remained unmatched. The CDR3 length is 15 residues. The CDR3 loop reads CASSPYRGAAYEQYF. Here the CDR3 DNA reads TGTGCCAGCAGCCCCTACAGGGGGGCCGCCTACGAGCAGTACTTC.

This clone appeared a single time. The J gene is TRBJ1-2, the V gene TRBV7-2; possible D gene TRBD1, 6 bases. The germline V gene encodes CDR1 SGHTA and CDR2 FQGNSA. The ends were cut back, 0 bases at V and 1 base at J, with 15 bases in the middle. This CDR3 region has 17 residues. The CDR3 DNA sequence: TGTGCCAGCAGCTTAGCTCCTGGGCAGGGGAGTAACTATGGCTACACCTTC. Amino acids: CASSLAPGQGSNYGYTF.

J is TRBJ2-2 and V is TRBV10-3; 13 nucleotides line up with TRBD2. With 6 bases clipped from V and 0 bases from J, the junction kept 4 bases outside the gene matches. Germline V gene lookup returns CDR1 ENHRY and CDR2 SYGVKD. The CDR3 covers 17 residues. CDR3 nucleotides: TGTGCCATCAGAGGGACTAGCGGGGAATCGAACACCGGGGAGCTGTTTTTT. It specifies CAIRGTSGESNTGELFF.

This clone is a singleton in its sample. CDR3 DNA: TGTGCCAGCAGTATTGCAAGCTCCTATAATTCACCCCTCCACTTT. It is translated as CASSIASSYNSPLHF. The gene calls are TRBV6-2 or TRBV6-3 and TRBJ1-6; D gene unclear. V lost 5 bases and J lost 0, with 8 bases in between. There are 15 residues in the CDR3. Germline values: CDR1 MNHEY, CDR2 SVGEGT.

The rearrangement uses TRBV6-5 and TRBJ1-1; D is unclear. This CDR3 has 15 residues. CDR1 is MNHEY, CDR2 SVGAGI, per germline. V lost 6 bases and J lost 1, with 15 bases in between. The CDR3, as DNA: TGTGCCAGCAGGGCAAAGACTCATCCGAACACTGAAGCTTTCTTT. This gives the protein CASRAKTHPNTEAFF.

J is TRBJ2-3 and V is TRBV6-4, with TRBD2 matching over 7 bases. CDR1 is MRHNA, CDR2 SNTAGT, per germline. The CDR3 has 16 residues. J gave up 2 bases and V 6 bases, and 11 bases lay outside the gene matches. Here the CDR3 reads CASSLVAGLPTDTQYF. The CDR3 nucleotides are TGTGCCAGCAGCCTAGTAGCGGGTTTACCCACAGATACGCAGTATTTT.

This rearrangement joins TRBV6-5 to TRBJ1-5; D unresolved. The CDR3 is made up of 14 amino acids. V was trimmed by 6 bases and J by 0 bases, leaving 9 bases between them. Germline values: CDR1 MNHEY, CDR2 SVGAGI. CDR3 nucleotides: TGTGCCAGCAGGGCCGGGAATAGCAATCAGCCCCAGCATTTT. This sequence encodes CASRAGNSNQPQHF.

The CDR3, as DNA: TGTGCCACCAGCAGTCCCCAGGGTGCTGGCTATGGCTACACCTTC. It specifies CATSSPQGAGYGYTF. This chain uses TRBV15 with TRBJ1-2, with a weak D call TRBD1 (5 bases). This CDR3 is 15 amino acids long. Per the germline V gene, CDR1 is LNHNV and CDR2 is YYDKDF (reference sequence). Between the trimmed V and J ends, which lost 3 bases and 4 bases, there was a span of 15 bases.

The chain combines TRBV18 with TRBJ2-5; D gene uncertain. V was pared by 3 bases and J by 4 bases, with 9 bases between. The CDR3 consists of 13 residues. Germline lookup yields CDR1 KGHSH and CDR2 LQKENI. CDR3: CASSPGPRETQYF. The DNA of the CDR3 is TGTGCCAGCTCACCTGGCCCTAGAGAGACCCAGTACTTC. The entire variable domain, with the rest obtained from reference TRBV18 and TRBJ2-5, is as follows: NAGVMQNPRHLVRRRGQEARLRCSPMKGHSHVYWYRQLPEEGLKFMVYLQKENIIDESGMPKERFSAEFPKEGPSILRIQQVVRGDSAAYFCASSPGPRETQYFGPGTRLLVL.

The chain uses TRBV30 and TRBJ2-7; TRBD1 matches 8 bases. V was pared by 2 bases and J by 6 bases, with 9 bases of the junction left unmatched. Looked up from germline, CDR1 is GTSNPN and CDR2 is SVGIG (reference sequence). The CDR3 is 14 amino acids. CDR3 sequence reads: CAWSPPDRVVEQYF. The DNA for the CDR3 is TGTGCCTGGAGTCCACCGGACAGGGTAGTCGAGCAGTACTTC.

This clone was seen only a few times. The same CDR3 is also encoded by other DNA sequences in this sample. This sequence joins TRBV5-1 and TRBJ2-7; no definite D call. The CDR3 runs 11 residues. Trimming cost V 3 bases and J 0 bases, with 1 base left between them. The V gene's germline CDR1 is SGHRS and CDR2 YFSETQ. The DNA for the CDR3 is TGCGCCAGCAGCTCCTCCTACGAGCAGTACTTC. Its protein product is CASSSSYEQYF.

This clone was detected many times. The rearrangement uses TRBV27 and TRBJ2-1, with 12 bases fitting TRBD2. CDR3 size: 15 residues. V was pared by 3 bases and J by 6 bases, with 3 bases of the junction left unmatched. Looked up from germline, CDR1 is MNHEY and CDR2 is SMNVEV (reference sequence). The CDR3 DNA reads as TGTGCCAGCAGTTTCACGGGACTAGCGGGCAATGAGCAGTTCTTC. It yields the protein CASSFTGLAGNEQFF.

The chain is built from TRBV28 and TRBJ2-1, with 9 bases matching TRBD1. V was pared by 5 bases and J by 3 bases, with 8 bases of the junction left unmatched. This CDR3 is 16 amino acids long. Germline CDR1 is MDHEN and CDR2 is SYDVKM. The CDR3, as DNA: TGTGCCAGCAGTGGGCCTGGGACAGGGCTCTACAATGAGCAGTTCTTC. This translates into CASSGPGTGLYNEQFF.

This clone was seen a handful of times. The V and J genes are TRBV12-3 or TRBV12-4 and TRBJ2-5; no reliable D call. The CDR3 sequence is 13 residues long. Trimming cost V 5 bases and J 5 bases, with 12 bases left between them. The CDR3 DNA reads as TGTGCCAGCAGTCCTCTAGGTGGGGAGACCCAGTACTTC. Protein sequence: CASSPLGGETQYF.

The V and J genes are TRBV3-1 (or the pseudogene TRBV3-2) and TRBJ2-7; possibly TRBD1 for D (6 bases). CDR3 length equals 16 residues. V was pared by 0 bases and J by 2 bases, with 14 bases between. Germline values: CDR1 LGHDT, CDR2 YNNKEL (reference sequence). In DNA, the CDR3 is TGTGCCAGCAGCCAAGAGAGACAGGCTGGGGCCTACGAGCAGTACTTC. Translating it yields CASSQERQAGAYEQYF.

The gene calls are TRBV3-1 (or the pseudogene TRBV3-2) and TRBJ1-1; 7 positions match TRBD1. CDR1 LGHDT and CDR2 YNNKEL come from the germline V gene (reference sequence). This CDR3 is 14 amino acids long. V was pared by 5 bases and J by 1 base, with 4 bases of the junction left unmatched. The CDR3 sequence is CASSIGTANTEAFF. The CDR3 DNA sequence: TGTGCCAGCAGCATCGGGACAGCGAACACTGAAGCTTTCTTT.